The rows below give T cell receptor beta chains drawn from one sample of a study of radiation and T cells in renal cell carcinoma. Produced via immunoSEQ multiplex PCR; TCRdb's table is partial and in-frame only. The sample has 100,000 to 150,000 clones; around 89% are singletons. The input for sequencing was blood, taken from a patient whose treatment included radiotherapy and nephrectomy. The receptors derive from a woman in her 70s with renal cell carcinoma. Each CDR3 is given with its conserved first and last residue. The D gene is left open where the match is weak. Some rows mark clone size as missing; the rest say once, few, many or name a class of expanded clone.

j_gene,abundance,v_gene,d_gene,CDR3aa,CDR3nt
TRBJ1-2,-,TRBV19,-,CASSPVERIALYGYTF,TGTGCCAGTAGTCCAGTCGAGCGAATAGCCCTTTATGGCTACACCTTC
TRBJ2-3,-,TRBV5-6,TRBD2,CASSPVAGGFTDTQYF,TGTGCCAGCAGCCCGGTAGCGGGGGGGTTCACAGATACGCAGTATTTT
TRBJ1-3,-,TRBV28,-,CASSLLGQGSSGNTIYF,TGTGCCAGCAGTTTATTGGGGCAGGGGAGCTCTGGAAACACCATATATTTT
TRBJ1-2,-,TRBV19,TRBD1,CASSTGTGRGGSYGYTF,TGTGCCAGTAGTACCGGGACAGGGAGGGGAGGTTCCTATGGCTACACCTTC
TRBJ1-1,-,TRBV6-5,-,CASSPGPPEAFF,TGTGCCAGCAGTCCAGGGCCGCCTGAAGCTTTCTTT
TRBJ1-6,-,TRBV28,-,CASETGEGSYNSPLHF,TGTGCCAGCGAGACGGGGGAGGGAAGCTATAATTCACCCCTCCACTTT
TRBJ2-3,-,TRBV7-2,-,CASSLETITQYF,TGTGCCAGCAGCTTAGAGACCATTACGCAGTATTTT
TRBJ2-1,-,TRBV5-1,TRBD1,CASTRQGWEQFF,TGCGCCAGCACGCGACAGGGGTGGGAGCAGTTCTTC
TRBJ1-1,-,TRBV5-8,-,CASSPYGEAFF,TGTGCCAGCAGCCCTTATGGTGAAGCTTTCTTT
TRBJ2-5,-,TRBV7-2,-,CASSLDRPSAGETQYF,TGTGCCAGCAGCTTAGATCGCCCCTCGGCGGGGGAGACCCAGTACTTC
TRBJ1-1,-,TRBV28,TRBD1,CASSFGTGGLHTEAFF,TGTGCCAGCAGTTTTGGAACAGGGGGCTTACACACTGAAGCTTTCTTT
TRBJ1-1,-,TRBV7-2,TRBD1,CASSFRQGITEAFF,TGTGCCAGCAGCTTCCGACAGGGGATCACTGAAGCTTTCTTT
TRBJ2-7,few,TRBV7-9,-,CASSLWDEQYF,TGTGCCAGCAGCTTGTGGGACGAGCAGTACTTC
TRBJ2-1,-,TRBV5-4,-,CASSLRSGGAGDEQFF,TGTGCCAGCAGCTTGCGGAGTGGGGGGGCCGGGGATGAGCAGTTCTTC
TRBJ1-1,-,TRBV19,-,CASRQGGNTEAFF,TGTGCCAGTAGGCAAGGGGGGAACACTGAAGCTTTCTTT
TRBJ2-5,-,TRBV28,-,CASSFEEERRGTQYF,TGTGCCAGCAGTTTTGAAGAGGAGCGACGGGGGACCCAGTACTTC
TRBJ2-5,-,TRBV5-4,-,CASSLAPPRGETQYF,TGTGCCAGCAGCTTAGCCCCCCCAAGGGGAGAGACCCAGTACTTC
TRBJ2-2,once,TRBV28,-,CASGSTSPGELFF,TGTGCCAGCGGATCAACAAGTCCCGGGGAGCTGTTTTTT
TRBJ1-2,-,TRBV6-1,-,CASSEIPGYTF,TGTGCCAGCAGTGAGATTCCTGGCTACACCTTC
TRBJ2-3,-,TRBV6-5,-,CASSSRGTSTDTQYF,TGTGCCAGCAGTTCACGGGGAACTAGCACAGATACGCAGTATTTT
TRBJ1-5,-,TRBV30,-,CAWSYRDNQPQHF,TGTGCCTGGAGCTACAGGGACAATCAGCCCCAGCATTTT
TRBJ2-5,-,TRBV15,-,CATSRDLKETQYF,TGTGCCACCAGCAGAGATCTAAAAGAGACCCAGTACTTC
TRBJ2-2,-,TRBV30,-,CAWRRTDGGELFF,TGTGCCTGGAGACGGACAGATGGCGGGGAGCTGTTTTTT
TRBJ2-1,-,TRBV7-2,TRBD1,CASSGDRGAYNEQFF,TGTGCCAGCAGCGGAGACAGGGGAGCCTACAATGAGCAGTTCTTC
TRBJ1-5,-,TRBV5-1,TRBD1,CASSKDRLTQPQHF,TGCGCCAGCAGCAAGGACAGGTTGACTCAGCCCCAGCATTTT
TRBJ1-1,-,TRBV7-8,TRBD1,CASTPQGRNTEAFF,TGTGCCAGCACCCCACAGGGGCGGAACACTGAAGCTTTCTTT
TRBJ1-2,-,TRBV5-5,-,CASSLGRGNYGYTF,TGTGCCAGCAGCTTAGGAAGAGGGAACTATGGCTACACCTTC
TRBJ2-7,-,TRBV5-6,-,CASSLRAITSYEQYF,TGTGCCAGCAGCCTTCGGGCTATCACCTCCTACGAGCAGTACTTC
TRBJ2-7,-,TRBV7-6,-,CASSLGARGAGEQYF,TGTGCCAGCAGCTTAGGGGCCCGGGGGGCAGGGGAGCAGTACTTC
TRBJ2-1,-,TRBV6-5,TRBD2,CASSYPSGGASNEQFF,TGTGCCAGCAGTTACCCCAGCGGGGGGGCATCCAATGAGCAGTTCTTC
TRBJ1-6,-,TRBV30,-,CAWSPGPLDNSPLHF,TGTGCCTGGAGCCCGGGGCCCCTAGATAATTCACCCCTCCACTTT
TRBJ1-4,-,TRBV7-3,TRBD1,CASSLTGGGEKLFF,TGTGCCAGCAGCTTAACAGGGGGCGGTGAAAAACTGTTTTTT
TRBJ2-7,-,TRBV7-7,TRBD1,CASSSGTGVGHKHPYEQYF,TGTGCTAGCAGCTCCGGGACAGGGGTTGGCCATAAACATCCCTACGAGCAGTACTTC
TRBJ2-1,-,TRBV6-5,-,CATGTFGEQFF,TGTGCCACCGGGACTTTCGGTGAGCAGTTCTTC
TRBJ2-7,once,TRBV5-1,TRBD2,CASSLELAGSYEQYF,TGCGCCAGCAGCTTGGAACTAGCGGGGAGCTACGAGCAGTACTTC
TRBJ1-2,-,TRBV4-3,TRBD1,CASSQDLGQGAGGYTF,TGCGCCAGCAGCCAAGATCTGGGACAGGGGGCAGGAGGCTACACCTTC
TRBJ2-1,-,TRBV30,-,CAWSPGLNEQFF,TGTGCCTGGAGTCCGGGACTCAATGAGCAGTTCTTC
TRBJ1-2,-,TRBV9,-,CASSVGQAVANYGYTF,TGTGCCAGCAGCGTAGGCCAGGCGGTAGCTAACTATGGCTACACCTTC
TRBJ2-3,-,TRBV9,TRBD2,CASSLGSGGADDTQYF,TGTGCCAGCAGCCTCGGGAGCGGGGGGGCTGATGATACGCAGTATTTT
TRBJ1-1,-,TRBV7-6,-,CASSLQHWPEAFF,TGTGCCAGCAGCTTACAACACTGGCCTGAAGCTTTCTTT
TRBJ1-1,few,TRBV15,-,CATATDTEAFF,TGTGCCACCGCGACGGACACTGAAGCTTTCTTT
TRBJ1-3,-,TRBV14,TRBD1,CASRLTGVSGNTIYF,TGTGCCAGCAGGCTAACAGGGGTCTCTGGAAACACCATATATTTT
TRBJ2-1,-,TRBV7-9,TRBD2,CASSPTSGGLSYNEQFF,TGTGCCAGCAGCCCAACTAGCGGGGGGCTCTCCTACAATGAGCAGTTCTTC
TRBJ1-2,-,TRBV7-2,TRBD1,CASSPDRVRGYTF,TGTGCCAGCAGCCCCGACAGGGTCCGTGGCTACACCTTC
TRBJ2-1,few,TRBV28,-,CASSSTGGGSYNEQFF,TGTGCCAGCAGTTCTACTGGAGGGGGGTCCTACAATGAGCAGTTCTTC
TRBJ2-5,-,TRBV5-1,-,CASSAGTNLLVQETQYF,TGCGCCAGCAGCGCCGGGACCAACCTTCTGGTCCAAGAGACCCAGTACTTC